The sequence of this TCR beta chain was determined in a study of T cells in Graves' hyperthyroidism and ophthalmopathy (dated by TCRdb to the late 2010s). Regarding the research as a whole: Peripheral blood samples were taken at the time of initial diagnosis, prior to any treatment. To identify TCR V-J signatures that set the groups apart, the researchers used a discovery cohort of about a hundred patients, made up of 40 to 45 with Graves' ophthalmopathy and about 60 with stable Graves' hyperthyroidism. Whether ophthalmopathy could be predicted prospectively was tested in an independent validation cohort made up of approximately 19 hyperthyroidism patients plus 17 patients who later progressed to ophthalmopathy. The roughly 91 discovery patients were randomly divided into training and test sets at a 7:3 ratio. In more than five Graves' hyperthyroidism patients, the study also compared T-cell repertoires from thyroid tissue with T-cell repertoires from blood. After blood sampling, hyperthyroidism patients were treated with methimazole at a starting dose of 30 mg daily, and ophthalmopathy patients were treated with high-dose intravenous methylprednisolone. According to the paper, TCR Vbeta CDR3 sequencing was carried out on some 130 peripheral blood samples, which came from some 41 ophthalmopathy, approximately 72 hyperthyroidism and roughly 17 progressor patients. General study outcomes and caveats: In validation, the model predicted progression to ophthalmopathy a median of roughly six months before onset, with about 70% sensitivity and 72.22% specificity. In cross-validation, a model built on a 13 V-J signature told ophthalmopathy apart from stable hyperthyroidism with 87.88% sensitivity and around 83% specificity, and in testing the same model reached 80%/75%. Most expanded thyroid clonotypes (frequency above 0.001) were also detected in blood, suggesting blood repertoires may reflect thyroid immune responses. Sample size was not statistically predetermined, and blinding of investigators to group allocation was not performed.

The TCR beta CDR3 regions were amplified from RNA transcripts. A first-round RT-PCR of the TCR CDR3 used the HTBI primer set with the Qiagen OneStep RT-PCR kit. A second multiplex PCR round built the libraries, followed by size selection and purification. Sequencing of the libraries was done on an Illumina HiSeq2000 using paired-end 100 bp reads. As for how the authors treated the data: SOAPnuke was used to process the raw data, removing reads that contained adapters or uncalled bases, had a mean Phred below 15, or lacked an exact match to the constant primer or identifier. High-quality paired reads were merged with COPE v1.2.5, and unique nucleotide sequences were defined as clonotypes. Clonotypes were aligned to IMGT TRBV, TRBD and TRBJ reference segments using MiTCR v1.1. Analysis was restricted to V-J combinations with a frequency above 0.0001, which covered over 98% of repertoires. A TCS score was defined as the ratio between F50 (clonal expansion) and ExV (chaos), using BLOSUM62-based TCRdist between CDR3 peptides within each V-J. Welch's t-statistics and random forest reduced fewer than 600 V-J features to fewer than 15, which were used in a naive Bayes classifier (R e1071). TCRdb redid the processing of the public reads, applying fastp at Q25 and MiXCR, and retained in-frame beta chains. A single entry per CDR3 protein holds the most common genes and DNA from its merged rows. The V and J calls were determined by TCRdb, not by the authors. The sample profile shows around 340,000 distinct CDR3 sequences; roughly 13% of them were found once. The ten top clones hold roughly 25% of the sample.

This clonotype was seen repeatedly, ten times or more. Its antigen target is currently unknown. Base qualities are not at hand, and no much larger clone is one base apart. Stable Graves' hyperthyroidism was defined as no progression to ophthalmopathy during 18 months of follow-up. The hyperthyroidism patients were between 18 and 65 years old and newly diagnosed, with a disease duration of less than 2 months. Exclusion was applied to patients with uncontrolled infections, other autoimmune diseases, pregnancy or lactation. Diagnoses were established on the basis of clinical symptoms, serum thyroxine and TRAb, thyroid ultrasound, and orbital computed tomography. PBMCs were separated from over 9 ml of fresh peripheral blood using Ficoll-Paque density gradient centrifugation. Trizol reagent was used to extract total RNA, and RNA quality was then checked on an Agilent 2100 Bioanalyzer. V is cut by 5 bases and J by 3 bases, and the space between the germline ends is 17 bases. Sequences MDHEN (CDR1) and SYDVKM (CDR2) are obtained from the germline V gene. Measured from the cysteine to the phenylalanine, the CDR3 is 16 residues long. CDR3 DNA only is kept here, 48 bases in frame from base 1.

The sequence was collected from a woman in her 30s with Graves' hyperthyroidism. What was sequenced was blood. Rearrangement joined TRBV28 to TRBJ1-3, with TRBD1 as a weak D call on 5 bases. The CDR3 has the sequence CASSQQTAGYGNTIYF. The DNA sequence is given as TGTGCCAGCAGTCAACAGACAGCCGGATATGGAAACACCATATATTTT. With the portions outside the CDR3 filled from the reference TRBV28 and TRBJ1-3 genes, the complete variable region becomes DVKVTQSSRYLVKRTGEKVFLECVQDMDHENMFWYRQDPGLGLRLIYFSYDVKMKEKGDIPEGYSVSREKKERFSLILESASTNQTSMYLCASSQQTAGYGNTIYFGEGSWLTVV.